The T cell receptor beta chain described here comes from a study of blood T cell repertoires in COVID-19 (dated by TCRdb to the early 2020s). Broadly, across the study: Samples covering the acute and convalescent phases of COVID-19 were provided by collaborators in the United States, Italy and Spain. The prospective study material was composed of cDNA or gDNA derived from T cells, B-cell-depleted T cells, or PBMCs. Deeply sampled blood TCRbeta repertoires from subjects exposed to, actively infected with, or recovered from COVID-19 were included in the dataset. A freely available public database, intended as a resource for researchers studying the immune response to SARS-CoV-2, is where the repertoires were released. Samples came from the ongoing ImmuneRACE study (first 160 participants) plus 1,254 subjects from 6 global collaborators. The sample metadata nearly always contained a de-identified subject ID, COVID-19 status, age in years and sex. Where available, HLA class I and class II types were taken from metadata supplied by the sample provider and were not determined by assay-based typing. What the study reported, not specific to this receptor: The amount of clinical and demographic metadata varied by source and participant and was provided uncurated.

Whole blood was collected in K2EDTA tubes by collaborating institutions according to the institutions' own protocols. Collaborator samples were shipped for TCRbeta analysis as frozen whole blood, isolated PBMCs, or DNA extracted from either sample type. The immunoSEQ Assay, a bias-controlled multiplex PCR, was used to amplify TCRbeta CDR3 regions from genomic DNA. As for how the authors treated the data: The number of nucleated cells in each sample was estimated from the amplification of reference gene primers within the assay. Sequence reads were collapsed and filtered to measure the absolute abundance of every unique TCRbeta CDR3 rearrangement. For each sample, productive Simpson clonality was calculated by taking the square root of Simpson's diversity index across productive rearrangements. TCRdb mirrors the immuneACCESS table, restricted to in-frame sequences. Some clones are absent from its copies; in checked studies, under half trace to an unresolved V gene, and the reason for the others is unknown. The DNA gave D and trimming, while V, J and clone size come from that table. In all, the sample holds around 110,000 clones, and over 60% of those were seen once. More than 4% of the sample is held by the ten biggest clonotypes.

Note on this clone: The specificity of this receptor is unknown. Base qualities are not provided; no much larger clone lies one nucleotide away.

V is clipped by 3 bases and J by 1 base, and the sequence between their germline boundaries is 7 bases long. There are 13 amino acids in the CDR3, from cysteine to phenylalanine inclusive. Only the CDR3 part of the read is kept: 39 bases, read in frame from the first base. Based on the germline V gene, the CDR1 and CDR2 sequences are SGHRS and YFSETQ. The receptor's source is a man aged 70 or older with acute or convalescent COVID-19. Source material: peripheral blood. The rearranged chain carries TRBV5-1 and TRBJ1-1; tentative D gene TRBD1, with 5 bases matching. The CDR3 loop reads CASSWTQNTEAFF. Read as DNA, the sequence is TGCGCCAGCAGCTGGACACAGAACACTGAAGCTTTCTTT. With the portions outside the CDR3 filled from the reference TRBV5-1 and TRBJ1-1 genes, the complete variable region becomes KAGVTQTPRYLIKTRGQQVTLSCSPISGHRSVSWYQQTPGQGLQFLFEYFSETQRNKGNFPGRFSGRQFSNSRSEMNVSTLELGDSALYLCASSWTQNTEAFFGQGTRLTVV.